This T cell receptor (beta chain) was recorded in a study of blood T cell repertoires in COVID-19. Across the study: Acute-phase and convalescent COVID-19 samples originated in the United States, Italy and Spain. T cells, B-cell-depleted T cells, or PBMCs supplied cDNA or gDNA.

In the original workflow: Amplification of reference gene primers was used by the study to estimate nucleated cell counts. Assay: immunoSEQ multiplex PCR; the TCRdb copy retains only in-frame clones and omits some. The V and J calls and clone size come from that table; D and trimming were worked out from the DNA. This table has around 250,000 clones, about four fifths appearing once. CDR1 is MGHRA and CDR2 is YSYEKL in the germline V gene. J was trimmed by 5 bases and V by 7 bases; bases with no gene match: 9. The CDR3 has 15 amino acids. J is TRBJ2-2 and V is TRBV4-1; TRBD2 aligns across 8 bases. The clonotype was recovered from a woman aged 40-49 years who had recovered from COVID-19. The sequencing sample was made of peripheral blood. The CDR3 protein is CASTREGGRTGELFF. In nucleotides, the CDR3 is TGCGCCAGCACCCGGGAGGGGGGGCGGACCGGGGAGCTGTTTTTT.